This entry concerns a single TCR beta chain. The antigen is not known. This CDR3 contains 13 residues. CDR1 is SGHTA and CDR2 is FQGNSA in the germline V gene. V lost 5 bases to trimming and J lost 5 bases, with 11 bases between them. This sample is drawn from a study of T cell responses to AZD1222 COVID-19 vaccine. Study-level points and caveats: Researchers report vaccine-associated CD4 TCRs spanning spike, with dominance at 160-218 and 743-854.

Generated by immunoSEQ multiplex PCR, the TCRdb table keeps only in-frame clones and is missing some. The sample lists about 180,000 clones; about nine tenths were seen once. The chain combines TRBV7-2 with TRBJ2-3; D is perhaps TRBD2 (5 bases). Material: peripheral blood, obtained 28 days after the second AZD1222 dose. This sequence was found in an adult who received the AZD1222 COVID-19 vaccine. CDR3 loop: CASSEQEVDTQYF. The CDR3 DNA reads TGTGCCAGCAGCGAGCAGGAGGTAGATACGCAGTATTTT.